Below, 24 T cell receptor beta chains from the same sample are listed, as sequenced in a study of cytomegalovirus exposure and HLA in healthy donors. It was with 60 Vbeta and 13 Jbeta primers that the PCR ran. Profiling relied on immunoSEQ multiplex PCR, and the TCRdb table lists in-frame clones only, not all of them. This table holds over 150,000 clones, 75% to 85% found once. The sample was PBMCs. The receptors originated from a young woman in good health and CMV-seronegative.

There are a few counts of this clone. The chain is built from TRBV6-5 and TRBJ1-5; D might be TRBD1 (5 bases). V lost 9 bases and J lost 3, with 12 bases in between. Germline CDR1 and CDR2: MNHEY and SVGAGI. The CDR3 sequence is 13 residues long. The CDR3: CASSTGPNQPQHF. Written as DNA, the CDR3 is TGTGCCAGTAGTACAGGCCCCAATCAGCCCCAGCATTTT.

This clone came up once. The chain carries TRBV5-4 and TRBJ1-4; TRBD1 matches at 9 bases. Germline CDR1 SGHNT, CDR2 YYREEE (reference sequence). The CDR3 length is 16 residues. The V segment lost 1 base and the J segment 6 bases; nucleotides outside the gene matches: 7. The CDR3 sequence: CASSLSPGQGDEKLFF. The CDR3, as DNA: TGTGCCAGCAGCTTGTCCCCGGGACAGGGTGATGAAAAACTGTTTTTT.

The chain recombines TRBV5-4 with TRBJ1-3, with D maybe TRBD1 (6 bases). Germline V gene lookup returns CDR1 SGHNT and CDR2 YYREEE (reference sequence). Trimming removed 2 bases from V and 2 bases from J, with 8 bases in between. This CDR3 is built from 14 residues. In DNA, the CDR3 is TGTGCCAGCAGCTTCGGACAGACTGGAAACACCATATATTTT. It is translated as CASSFGQTGNTIYF.

The CDR3 loop is CASSEARGEQYF. In DNA, the CDR3 is TGTGCCAGCAGTGAAGCAAGGGGGGAGCAGTACTTC. The V call is TRBV6-1, the J call TRBJ2-7; TRBD1 is a possible D gene (6 bases). V was cut by 0 bases and J by 7 bases, with 7 bases left in between. CDR3 size: 12 residues. From germline, CDR1 is MNHNS and CDR2 SASEGT.

The chain uses TRBV5-6 and TRBJ2-3, with D perhaps TRBD1 (5 bases). V lost 4 bases, J lost 5 bases, and 8 bases lay in between. Germline CDR1 reads SGHDT; CDR2 reads YYEEEE. The CDR3 consists of 12 residues. The CDR3 reads CASSRGRDTQYF. The CDR3 DNA reads as TGTGCCAGCAGCAGGGGCAGAGATACGCAGTATTTT. Drawing the rest from reference TRBV5-6 and TRBJ2-3, the complete variable domain is DAGVTQSPTHLIKTRGQQVTLRCSPKSGHDTVSWYQQALGQGPQFIFQYYEEEERQRGNFPDRFSGHQFPNYSSELNVNALLLGDSALYLCASSRGRDTQYFGPGTRLTVL.

The CDR3 bases are TGCGCCAGCAGCTTGGGAGGGACAGGGTTCACTGAAGCTTTCTTT. It specifies CASSLGGTGFTEAFF. The gene calls are TRBV5-1 and TRBJ1-1; 9 bases align to TRBD1. Looked up from germline, CDR1 is SGHRS and CDR2 is YFSETQ. Trimming took 0 bases from V and 4 from J; bases not matched to a gene: 4. This CDR3 is built from 15 residues. The variable domain in full, with the rest retrieved from reference TRBV5-1 and TRBJ1-1, is KAGVTQTPRYLIKTRGQQVTLSCSPISGHRSVSWYQQTPGQGLQFLFEYFSETQRNKGNFPGRFSGRQFSNSRSEMNVSTLELGDSALYLCASSLGGTGFTEAFFGQGTRLTVV.

The chain has TRBV30 and TRBJ2-7, with 8 bases that match TRBD2. Trimming at V came to 7 bases and at J to 0 bases, leaving 2 bases not matched to a gene. Germline loops: CDR1 GTSNPN, CDR2 SVGIG (reference sequence). The CDR3 consists of 12 residues. CDR3 DNA: TGTGCCTCTAGCGGGTACTCCTACGAGCAGTACTTC. Residues: CASSGYSYEQYF.

This chain uses TRBV7-3 with TRBJ2-5, with D possibly TRBD1 on 6 matching bases. CDR3 length: 15 amino acids. V was pared by 5 bases and J by 5 bases, with 18 bases between. Germline assignment: CDR1 SGHTA and CDR2 FQGTGA. The CDR3 loop reads CASSLQGSQGETQYF. As DNA, the CDR3 is TGTGCCAGCAGCCTACAGGGATCCCAAGGGGAGACCCAGTACTTC.

The chain joins TRBV2 to TRBJ1-6, with D tentatively TRBD1 (5 bases). CDR3 length: 11 residues. Germline-derived CDR1 and CDR2 are SNHLY and FYNNEI. V was pared by 5 bases and J by 14 bases, with 10 bases between. The CDR3 sequence: CASSYQGALHF. Written as DNA, the CDR3 is TGTGCCAGCAGTTATCAGGGCGCCCTCCACTTT.

This clone was observed a few times. This chain uses TRBV5-1 with TRBJ2-4; 10 bases agree with TRBD2. The CDR3 loop spans 19 amino acids. Germline V CDR1 and CDR2: SGHRS, YFSETQ. V dropped 1 base and J dropped 2; count of bases not matched to a gene: 12. CDR3 amino acids: CASSLPEREGRGTKNIQYF. CDR3 in DNA: TGCGCCAGCAGCTTGCCGGAGCGGGAGGGCCGAGGGACCAAAAACATTCAGTACTTC.

This rearrangement joins TRBV10-1 to TRBJ2-5; maybe TRBD1 (6 bases). The CDR3 is 14 residues long. V gave up 2 bases and J gave up 0 bases, with 7 bases separating them. Germline CDR1 and CDR2: WNHNN and SYGVQD (reference sequence). The CDR3 spells CASSEGGNQETQYF. The CDR3 DNA sequence: TGCGCCAGCAGTGAGGGGGGCAACCAAGAGACCCAGTACTTC.

This chain links TRBV7-8 with TRBJ2-3, with TRBD2 as a possible D gene (5 bases). The CDR3 sequence is 17 residues long. V was cut by 5 bases and J by 2 bases, with 20 bases left in between. The germline CDR1 and CDR2 sequences are SGHVS and FQNEAQ. The CDR3 spells CASSRTMLAGTTDTQYF. The CDR3 nucleotides are TGTGCCAGCAGCCGTACGATGCTCGCGGGCACCACAGATACGCAGTATTTT. The full variable domain, rest sourced from reference TRBV7-8 and TRBJ2-3, is GAGVSQSPRYKVAKRGQDVALRCDPISGHVSLFWYQQALGQGPEFLTYFQNEAQLDKSGLPSDRFFAERPEGSVSTLKIQRTQQEDSAVYLCASSRTMLAGTTDTQYFGPGTRLTVL.

The chain joins TRBV7-8 to TRBJ2-3; D not resolved. The CDR3 is made up of 15 amino acids. The V gene lost 0 bases and the J gene lost 8 bases, with 15 bases spanning the gap. The V gene's germline CDR1 is SGHVS and CDR2 FQNEAQ. This CDR3 reads CASSLAAGSWATQYF. CDR3 DNA sequence: TGTGCCAGCAGCTTAGCGGCCGGATCATGGGCTACGCAGTATTTT.

The chain uses TRBV7-2 and TRBJ2-3; 9 nucleotides align to TRBD2. V lost 5 bases, J lost 4 bases, and 16 bases stayed unmatched. Germline CDR1 reads SGHTA; CDR2 reads FQGNSA. The length of the CDR3 is 18 residues. Here the CDR3 reads CASSPSRRGGPNADTQYF. The CDR3 DNA sequence: TGTGCCAGCAGCCCATCCCGGCGGGGGGGCCCGAATGCAGATACGCAGTATTTT.

The chain has TRBV7-3 and TRBJ1-2, with 10 bases matching TRBD1. Trimming at V came to 4 bases and at J to 3 bases, leaving 5 bases not matched to a gene. Germline loops: CDR1 SGHTA, CDR2 FQGTGA. CDR3 size: 15 residues. DNA of the CDR3: TGTGCCAGCAGCTATTACGGACAGGGGGACTATGGCTACACCTTC. Protein product: CASSYYGQGDYGYTF.

This chain links TRBV27 with TRBJ1-2, with D possibly being TRBD1 (6 bases). From germline, CDR1 is MNHEY and CDR2 SMNVEV (reference sequence). V shed 5 bases and J shed 4 bases, with 14 bases lying between them. The CDR3 has 14 residues. The CDR3 region is CASSPQTGSYGYTF. CDR3 bases: TGTGCCAGCAGTCCACAGACAGGTTCCTATGGCTACACCTTC.

The rearrangement joins TRBV5-6 to TRBJ2-7, with 7 bases aligning to TRBD2. Germline V gene sequence: CDR1 SGHDT, CDR2 YYEEEE. The CDR3 sequence is 16 residues long. Trimming took 4 bases from V and 0 from J; bases not matched to a gene: 10. CDR3 sequence reads: CASSRPGRPDSYEQYF. CDR3 nucleotide sequence: TGTGCCAGCAGCCGACCCGGGAGGCCTGACTCCTACGAGCAGTACTTC.

This clone was observed once. The rearrangement uses TRBV6-5 and TRBJ2-7; tentative D call: TRBD2 (5 bases). Per the germline V gene, CDR1 is MNHEY and CDR2 is SVGAGI. The germline V and J ends were trimmed by 2 bases and 2 bases, with 7 bases remaining between them. The CDR3 is made up of 13 amino acids. CDR3 loop: CASSYPGAYEQYF. The CDR3 DNA reads TGTGCCAGCAGTTACCCCGGGGCCTACGAGCAGTACTTC.

The chain employs TRBV7-3 and TRBJ2-1; perhaps TRBD2 as D (6 bases). The CDR3 has 13 residues. The V gene's germline CDR1 is SGHTA and CDR2 FQGTGA. The V gene lost 8 bases and the J gene lost 4 bases, with 12 bases spanning the gap. The chain's CDR3 is CASSLAAYNEQFF. The CDR3 DNA reads TGTGCCAGCTCACTAGCAGCTTACAATGAGCAGTTCTTC.

The J gene is TRBJ1-3, the V gene TRBV10-1, with D unresolved. Trimming shortened V by 6 bases and J by 0 bases, and 12 bases separated the two germline ends. Per germline, CDR1 WNHNN and CDR2 SYGVQD (reference sequence). CDR3 length equals 15 residues. The CDR3 bases are TGCGCCAGCAGACACATACCCCACTCTGGAAACACCATATATTTT. Its protein is CASRHIPHSGNTIYF.

V usage is TRBV19 and J usage is TRBJ2-3; TRBD1 matches 9 bases. This CDR3 comprises 13 residues. Germline trimming cut 9 bases from V and 4 bases from J; bases unmatched to any gene: 5. Looked up from germline, CDR1 is LNHDA and CDR2 is SQIVND (reference sequence). DNA of the CDR3: TGTGCCAGCGGACAGGGGCTGGCAGATACGCAGTATTTT. Its translation: CASGQGLADTQYF. Based on the CDR3 plus reference TRBV19 and TRBJ2-3, the full variable domain is DGGITQSPKYLFRKEGQNVTLSCEQNLNHDAMYWYRQDPGQGLRLIYYSQIVNDFQKGDIAEGYSVSREKKESFPLTVTSAQKNPTAFYLCASGQGLADTQYFGPGTRLTVL.

V is TRBV4-1 and J is TRBJ1-2; TRBD1 might be the D (6 bases). V was pared by 2 bases and J by 2 bases, with 18 bases between. Germline V gene sequence: CDR1 MGHRA, CDR2 YSYEKL. The CDR3 contains 17 residues. CDR3 nucleotide sequence: TGCGCCAGCAGCCAATTCGTCAGGGGCACTATGAACTATGGCTACACCTTC. Translation gives CASSQFVRGTMNYGYTF.

This clone was recorded only once. One junction end does not reproduce the germline sequence, and a read error may be involved. This chain's CDR3 is CSSSTRSGLAGIEQFF. In DNA, the CDR3 is TGTTCCAGCAGCACCAGATCGGGTCTAGCGGGGATTGAGCAGTTCTTC. The genes are TRBV7-9 and TRBJ2-1; 9 bases are a match to TRBD2. CDR1 and CDR2 from the germline V gene are SEHNR and FQNEAQ (reference sequence). The length of the CDR3 is 16 residues.

The rearrangement links TRBV28 to TRBJ2-7; D is possibly TRBD2 (6 bases). Looked up from germline, CDR1 is MDHEN and CDR2 is SYDVKM. This CDR3 contains 16 residues. Trimming removed 1 base from V and 6 bases from J, with 19 bases in between. The CDR3 reads CASSLSQGGWALEQYF. The CDR3 DNA is TGTGCCAGCAGTTTATCTCAGGGAGGTTGGGCACTCGAGCAGTACTTC.